The rows below give T cell receptor beta chains drawn from one sample of a study of T cell responses to AZD1222 COVID-19 vaccine. Generated by immunoSEQ multiplex PCR, the TCRdb table keeps only in-frame clones and is missing some. The sample carries roughly 120,000 clones, 70% to 90% recorded once. Sequencing used peripheral blood, obtained 28 days after the second AZD1222 dose. The source of these receptors is an adult who received the AZD1222 COVID-19 vaccine. The CDR3 runs from the conserved cysteine through the conserved F or W. The D gene is left open where the match is weak. Clone size is stated in some rows and not others, as once, few, many or a class when expanded.

V gene	clone size	D gene	J gene	CDR3 DNA	CDR3 protein
TRBV7-9	NA	NA	TRBJ2-6	TGTGCCAGCAGCACCTCTGGGGCCAACGTCCTGACTTTC	CASSTSGANVLTF
TRBV12-5	NA	TRBD2	TRBJ2-3	TGTGCTAGTAGGTGGGGGGGAGATACGCAGTATTTT	CASRWGGDTQYF
TRBV2	NA	TRBD2	TRBJ2-1	TGTGCCAGCAGTGAACGGGAGGCGAGCTCCTACAATGAGCAGTTCTTC	CASSEREASSYNEQFF
TRBV7-9	NA	NA	TRBJ1-1	TGTGCCAGCAGCCGTGAGGTGGCCACTGAAGCTTTCTTT	CASSREVATEAFF
TRBV7-2	NA	TRBD2	TRBJ2-1	TGTGCCAGCAGCTTAGGATCTAGCGGGGGGGAGGATGAGCAGTTCTTC	CASSLGSSGGEDEQFF
TRBV2	NA	NA	TRBJ1-2	TGTGCCAGCAGGGGGGGGCCAGCTCCAATTGGCTACACCTTC	CASRGGPAPIGYTF
TRBV19	NA	NA	TRBJ1-5	TGTGCCAGTAGTATATTCCCCGGCAATCAGCCCCAGCATTTT	CASSIFPGNQPQHF
TRBV7-2	NA	NA	TRBJ2-7	TGTGCCAGCAGCTATAAGGGCGGGGGCGCCTCCTACGAGCAGTACTTC	CASSYKGGGASYEQYF
TRBV3-1/TRBV3-2	NA	TRBD2	TRBJ2-2	TGTGCCAGCAGCCTCGAGGTAATAGCGGGAGATACCGGGGAGCTGTTTTTT	CASSLEVIAGDTGELFF
TRBV5-5	NA	TRBD1	TRBJ2-3	TGTGCCAGCAGCTCGGACAGGGGCACAGATACGCAGTATTTT	CASSSDRGTDTQYF
TRBV13	NA	TRBD1	TRBJ2-7	TGTGCCAGCAGCCCGCGGGACAGGGAAACGGGAGAGCAGTACTTC	CASSPRDRETGEQYF
TRBV24-1	NA	NA	TRBJ2-5	TGTGCCACCGCGGAGCCCAATAAGGAGACCCAGTACTTC	CATAEPNKETQYF
TRBV7-2	NA	NA	TRBJ1-3	TGTGCCAGCAGGACGGGGGGCCGGAGCTCTGGAAACACCATATATTTT	CASRTGGRSSGNTIYF
TRBV15	NA	TRBD1	TRBJ2-7	TGTGCCACCAGCAGGGTATGGACAGGGAGTGACGAGCAGTACTTC	CATSRVWTGSDEQYF
TRBV18	once	NA	TRBJ2-6	TGTGCCAGCTCACCAGTGGGGGCTGGGGCCAACGTCCTGACTTTC	CASSPVGAGANVLTF
TRBV7-2	NA	NA	TRBJ2-7	TGTGCCAGCAACCAGGGCCCAGGGAGCTCCTACGAGCAGTACTTC	CASNQGPGSSYEQYF
TRBV5-1	NA	NA	TRBJ2-3	TGCGCCAGCAGCTTGGCCGTAGGTTCAGATACGCAGTATTTT	CASSLAVGSDTQYF
TRBV12-3/TRBV12-4	NA	NA	TRBJ1-1	TGTGCCAGCAGTTTATTGGGTTTGGGTGAAGCTTTCTTT	CASSLLGLGEAFF
TRBV3-1/TRBV3-2	NA	NA	TRBJ1-2	TGTGCCAGCAGCCAACAGGGAAATGGCTACACCTTC	CASSQQGNGYTF
TRBV7-9	NA	NA	TRBJ1-4	TGTGCCAGCAGCTTGGGGATCACCAATGAAAAACTGTTTTTT	CASSLGITNEKLFF
TRBV14	NA	NA	TRBJ2-7	TGTGCCAGCAGCCCCCTCAGATCGAGCTTTTTCTACGAGCAGTACTTC	CASSPLRSSFFYEQYF
TRBV29-1	NA	NA	TRBJ2-1	TGCAGCGTGAATGAGCAGTTCTTC	CSVNEQFF
TRBV27	NA	NA	TRBJ1-1	TGTGCCAGCAGTTTATTGGGGGAGGCTGAAGCTTTCTTT	CASSLLGEAEAFF
TRBV7-2	NA	NA	TRBJ1-1	TGTGCCAGCAGCTCCAGGACTGGAACTGAAGCTTTCTTT	CASSSRTGTEAFF
TRBV5-1	NA	NA	TRBJ2-1	TGCGCCAGCAGCTTGGTTGGGGATTCCTACAATGAGCAGTTCTTC	CASSLVGDSYNEQFF
TRBV3-1/TRBV3-2	NA	TRBD2	TRBJ2-3	TGTGCCAGCAGCCTAGGGACTAGCGGGGTCACAGATACGCAGTATTTT	CASSLGTSGVTDTQYF
TRBV11-1	once	TRBD1	TRBJ2-7	TGTGCCAGCAGCTTAGCGTGGACAGGGGGCTCCTACGAGCAGTACTTC	CASSLAWTGGSYEQYF
TRBV13	once	TRBD1	TRBJ1-6	TGTGCCAGCAGCGCCCGGACAGGGGAGGTTTCACCCCTCCACTTT	CASSARTGEVSPLHF
TRBV18	NA	TRBD1	TRBJ2-7	TGTGCCAGCTCACTGGGGACAGGGGGTGGATACGAGCAGTACTTC	CASSLGTGGGYEQYF
TRBV6-2/TRBV6-3	NA	TRBD2	TRBJ2-7	TGTGCCAGCAGTTATCGCGAAGCGGGGTTAACCTACGAGCAGTACTTC	CASSYREAGLTYEQYF
TRBV3-1/TRBV3-2	NA	TRBD2	TRBJ2-7	TGTGCCACCCTCGGGACTAACTACGAGCAGTACTTC	CATLGTNYEQYF
TRBV13	NA	TRBD1	TRBJ1-5	TGTGCCAGCAGCCTGCCGCCCTGGACAGGGAAAAATCAGCCCCAGCATTTT	CASSLPPWTGKNQPQHF
TRBV19	NA	NA	TRBJ1-5	TGTGCCAGTAGTCCGGGGACAAGGGTAGGTTATCAGCCCCAGCATTTT	CASSPGTRVGYQPQHF
TRBV9	NA	NA	TRBJ1-2	TGTGCCAGCAGCTCAAAATCCGCTTTGGGGGCCGCCTATGGCTACACCTTC	CASSSKSALGAAYGYTF
TRBV28	NA	NA	TRBJ2-5	TGTGCCAGCAGGGCTACTAGCATAGAGACCCAGTACTTC	CASRATSIETQYF
TRBV5-1	NA	NA	TRBJ1-2	TGCGCCAGCAGCTTGGATCGACAGCTGGGCTACACCTTC	CASSLDRQLGYTF